This TCR beta chain was recorded in a study of T-cell reconstitution after alpha-beta-depleted transplantation in children. Molecular barcoding with unique molecular identifiers was used for the TCRbeta library. TCRdb re-called the PCR reads with MiXCR, one entry per CDR3 protein. The data show about 690,000 distinct CDR3 sequences, roughly 15% seen once. Looked up from germline, CDR1 is MGHRA and CDR2 is YSYEKL. V lost 5 bases, J lost 7 bases, and 14 bases lay in between. The CDR3 extends over 14 amino acids. This material consisted of PBMCs from the stem cell graft donor, taken from the stem cell graft. The genes are TRBV4-1 and TRBJ2-2, with D maybe TRBD1 (5 bases). The source of this sequence is a human donor who donated a stem cell graft to a child with acute myeloid leukemia. The CDR3 DNA follows: TGCGCCAGCAGCGTGGAAACAGGAAGCGGGGAGCTGTTTTTT. Translated, it gives CASSVETGSGELFF.